This entry features one T cell receptor beta chain sequence. Its antigen remains unidentified. Germline CDR1 SGHVS, CDR2 FNYEAQ. With 5 bases removed from V and 5 bases from J, the gap between germline ends came to 18 bases. The CDR3 runs 15 residues. The data are from a study of shared clonotypes between healthy human individuals. An assay was performed, and its level was deep. Assay used: immunoSEQ multiplex PCR; TCRdb lists only in-frame clones, some missing. The sample records some 2.4 million clones, roughly 93% being singletons. Study-level findings and limits: Across subsets, estimated richness was generally greater for naive than for memory populations. The low donor count limited represented genetic and exposure-history diversity. Sequencing of the sorted subsets was shown by rarefaction to be incomplete despite large depth.

Sequenced sample: naive CD4+ T cells from PBMCs. Subset noted: CD45RA+ positively selected. The chain is built from TRBV7-6 and TRBJ2-5; D not resolved. The receptor's source is a man between 18 and 29 years old in good health. Some clones in this sample may be carry-over from other donors' samples. For the CDR3, the DNA is TGTGCCAGCAGCGCAGACACCCTAGTCGGGGAGACCCAGTACTTC. Its protein product is CASSADTLVGETQYF.